The subject of this entry is one T cell receptor (beta chain). Treatment denoted: oral pan-JAK inhibitor, 5-10 mg twice daily. The CDR3 runs to 12 residues. Germline V gives CDR1 ENHRY, CDR2 SYGVKD. Trimming removed 6 bases at V and 9 bases at J, with 12 bases between. The data belong to a study of CD8+ T cells in alopecia areata. In each case, RNA was isolated and then reverse transcribed into cDNA as the sequencing template. Assay: immunoSEQ multiplex PCR; the TCRdb copy retains only in-frame clones and omits some. Of around 190,000 clones in the sample, 64% were seen once. V is TRBV10-3 and J is TRBJ2-1; D is undetermined. The starting material was CD4+ T cells sorted from blood, obtained around week 50, from a patient treated with tofacitinib. This sequence originates from a human donor with alopecia areata. The CDR3 DNA reads TGTGCCATCAGCCCCGTGAGTAGTGAGCAGTTCTTC. This sequence encodes CAISPVSSEQFF.